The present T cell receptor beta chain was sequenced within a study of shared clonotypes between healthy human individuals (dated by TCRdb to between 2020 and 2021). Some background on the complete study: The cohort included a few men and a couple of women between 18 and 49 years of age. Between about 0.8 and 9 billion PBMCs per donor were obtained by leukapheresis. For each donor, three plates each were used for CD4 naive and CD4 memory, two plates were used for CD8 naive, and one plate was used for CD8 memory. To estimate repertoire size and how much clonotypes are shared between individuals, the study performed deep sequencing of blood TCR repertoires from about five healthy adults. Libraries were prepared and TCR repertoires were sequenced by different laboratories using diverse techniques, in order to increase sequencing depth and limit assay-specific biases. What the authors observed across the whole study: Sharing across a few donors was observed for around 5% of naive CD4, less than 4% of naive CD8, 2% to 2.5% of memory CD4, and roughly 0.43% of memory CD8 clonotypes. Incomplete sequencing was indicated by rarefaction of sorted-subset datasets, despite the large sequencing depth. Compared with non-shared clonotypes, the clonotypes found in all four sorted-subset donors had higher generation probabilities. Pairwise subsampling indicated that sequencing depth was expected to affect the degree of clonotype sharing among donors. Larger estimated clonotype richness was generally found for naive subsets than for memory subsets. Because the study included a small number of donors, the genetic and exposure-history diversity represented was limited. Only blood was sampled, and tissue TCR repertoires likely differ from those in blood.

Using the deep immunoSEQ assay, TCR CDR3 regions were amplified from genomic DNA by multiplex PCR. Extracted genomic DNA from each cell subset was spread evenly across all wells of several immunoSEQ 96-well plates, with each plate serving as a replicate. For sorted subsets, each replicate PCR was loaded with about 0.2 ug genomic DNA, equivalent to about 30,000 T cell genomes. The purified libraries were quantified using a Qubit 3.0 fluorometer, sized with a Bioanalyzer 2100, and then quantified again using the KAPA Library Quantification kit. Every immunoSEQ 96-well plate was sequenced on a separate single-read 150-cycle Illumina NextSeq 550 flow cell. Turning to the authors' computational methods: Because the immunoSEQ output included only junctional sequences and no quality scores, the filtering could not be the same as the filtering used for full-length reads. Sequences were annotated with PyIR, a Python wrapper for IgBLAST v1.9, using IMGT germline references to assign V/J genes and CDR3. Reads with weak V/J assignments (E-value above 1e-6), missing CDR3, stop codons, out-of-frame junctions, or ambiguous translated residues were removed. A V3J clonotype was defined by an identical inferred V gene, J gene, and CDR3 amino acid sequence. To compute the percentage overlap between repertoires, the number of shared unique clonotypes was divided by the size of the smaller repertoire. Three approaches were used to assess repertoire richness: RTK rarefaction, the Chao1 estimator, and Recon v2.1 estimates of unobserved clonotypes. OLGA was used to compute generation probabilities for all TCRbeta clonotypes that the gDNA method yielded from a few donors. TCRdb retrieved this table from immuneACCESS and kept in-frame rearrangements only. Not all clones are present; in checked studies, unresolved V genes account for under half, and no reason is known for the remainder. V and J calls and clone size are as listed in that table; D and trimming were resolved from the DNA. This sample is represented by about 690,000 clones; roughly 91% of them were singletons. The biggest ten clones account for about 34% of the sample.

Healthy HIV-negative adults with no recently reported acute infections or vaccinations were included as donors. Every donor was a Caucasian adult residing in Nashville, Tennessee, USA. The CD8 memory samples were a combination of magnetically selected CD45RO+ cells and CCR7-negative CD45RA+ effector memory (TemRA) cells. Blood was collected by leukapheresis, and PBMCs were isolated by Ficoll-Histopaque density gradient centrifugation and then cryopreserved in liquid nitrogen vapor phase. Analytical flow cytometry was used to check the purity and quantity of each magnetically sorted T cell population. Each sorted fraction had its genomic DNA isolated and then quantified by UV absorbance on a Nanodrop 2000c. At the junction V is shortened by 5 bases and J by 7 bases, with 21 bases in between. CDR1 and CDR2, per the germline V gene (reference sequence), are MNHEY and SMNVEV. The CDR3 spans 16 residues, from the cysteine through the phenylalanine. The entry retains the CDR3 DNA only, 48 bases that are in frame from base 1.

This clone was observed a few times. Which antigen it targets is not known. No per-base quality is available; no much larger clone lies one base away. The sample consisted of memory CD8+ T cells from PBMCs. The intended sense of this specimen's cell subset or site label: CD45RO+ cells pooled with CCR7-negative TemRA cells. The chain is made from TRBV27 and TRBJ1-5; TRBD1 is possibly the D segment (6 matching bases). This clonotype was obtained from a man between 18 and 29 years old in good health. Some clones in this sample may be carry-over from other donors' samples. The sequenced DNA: TGTGCCAGCAGTCCAGAACCCAGGGGATGGGAGCAGCCCCAGCATTTT. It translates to CASSPEPRGWEQPQHF.